This paragraph covers one T cell receptor beta chain sequence. Its antigen is undetermined. These data come from a study of T cell responses to AZD1222 COVID-19 vaccine. The study, taken as a whole, reports: Among AZD1222 vaccinees, only 5 to 7 were seropositive at baseline. Mostly white British, mostly female donors; authors suggested clonal diversity may be underestimated.

The V gene's germline CDR1 is LGHNA and CDR2 YNFKEQ. The CDR3 is made up of 15 amino acids. V lost 0 bases to trimming and J lost 4 bases, with 9 bases between them. Data came from immunoSEQ multiplex PCR; TCRdb stores just in-frame clones and leaves some out. Of 95,000 to 150,000 clones detected, around 90% appear once; the ten largest clones hold about 1.2%. The chain links TRBV4-2 to TRBJ2-2; the D is unclear. The sequencing used peripheral blood, collected on day 0 of AZD1222 vaccination. The sequence derives from an adult in good health. The chain's CDR3 is CASSQDWATTGELFF. CDR3 coding DNA: TGTGCCAGCAGCCAAGATTGGGCAACCACCGGGGAGCTGTTTTTT.